The 20 T cell receptor beta chains below come from one sample, sequenced in a study of blood T cell repertoires in COVID-19. Here immunoSEQ multiplex PCR was the method, and the copy in TCRdb shows in-frame clones only, minus some. Among about 160,000 clones listed, about 85% were seen once. What was sequenced was peripheral blood. Receptor source: a human donor with acute or convalescent COVID-19. The donor label of this sample is uncertain.

The V gene is TRBV4-1, the J gene TRBJ1-2; D may be TRBD1 (6 bases). Germline loops: CDR1 MGHRA, CDR2 YSYEKL. V lost 3 bases, J lost 8 bases, and 19 bases lay in between. CDR3 size: 15 residues. The DNA of the CDR3 is TGCGCCAGCAGCCAGAACCCTACAGGGAGGGTGGGCTACACCTTC. This gives the protein CASSQNPTGRVGYTF.

This sequence joins TRBV5-8 and TRBJ1-5; maybe TRBD1 (5 bases). Germline CDR1 reads SGHTS; CDR2 reads YDEGEE. There are 16 residues in the CDR3. V was clipped by 4 bases and J by 4 bases, with 18 bases between them. The CDR3 DNA sequence: TGTGCCAGCAGCCCCGCGCGGGGGACGCAGAATCAGCCCCAGCATTTT. The encoded protein is CASSPARGTQNQPQHF.

The DNA of the CDR3 is TGTGCCAGCAGTTTTGGGGGAAGGGGGACTGAAGCTTTCTTT. Its protein is CASSFGGRGTEAFF. This chain connects TRBV27 to TRBJ1-1; D might be TRBD1 (6 bases). CDR3 length: 14 amino acids. The V end lost 3 bases, the J end lost 5 bases, and 13 bases lay between the germline ends. Germline CDR1 is MNHEY and CDR2 is SMNVEV (reference sequence).

Only one count was recorded for this clone. V usage is TRBV7-9 and J usage is TRBJ2-3; D possibly corresponds to TRBD2 (5 bases). CDR3 length: 13 amino acids. Trimming removed 5 bases from V and 6 bases from J, with 12 bases in between. The germline V gene has CDR1 SEHNR and CDR2 FQNEAQ (reference sequence). CDR3 residues: CASSLLGGDTQYF. The DNA of the CDR3 is TGTGCCAGCAGCCTCCTAGGCGGGGATACGCAGTATTTT. Complete variable domain (other parts from reference TRBV7-9 and TRBJ2-3): DTGVSQNPRHKITKRGQNVTFRCDPISEHNRLYWYRQTLGQGPEFLTYFQNEAQLEKSRLLSDRFSAERPKGSFSTLEIQRTEQGDSAMYLCASSLLGGDTQYFGPGTRLTVL.

The genes are TRBV3-1 (or the pseudogene TRBV3-2) and TRBJ1-4; a weak D match, TRBD1 (6 bases). Trimming shortened V by 4 bases and J by 4 bases, and 13 bases separated the two germline ends. The CDR3 runs to 15 residues. The germline CDR1 and CDR2 sequences are LGHDT and YNNKEL (reference sequence). In nucleotides, the CDR3 is TGTGCCAGCAGCCTTATGAACAGGGTTAATGAAAAACTGTTTTTT. It codes for CASSLMNRVNEKLFF.

The chain carries TRBV10-1 and TRBJ1-1; tentative D call: TRBD1 (6 bases). The V and J ends lost 6 bases and 6 bases respectively, with 26 bases between them. The CDR3 is 17 amino acids. CDR1 and CDR2 from the germline V gene are WNHNN and SYGVQD (reference sequence). The DNA of the CDR3 is TGCGCCAGCAGCGATAAATTACCGGGACACCGGGCCGCTGAAGCTTTCTTT. This translates into CASSDKLPGHRAAEAFF.

The chain recombines TRBV7-9 with TRBJ2-6; D might be TRBD1 (5 bases). The CDR3 totals 15 residues. Trimming left V 5 bases short and J 0 bases short, with 8 bases between. In germline, CDR1 is SEHNR, CDR2 FQNEAQ (reference sequence). The CDR3 region is CASSKRGSGANVLTF. As DNA, the CDR3 is TGTGCCAGCAGCAAAAGGGGCTCTGGGGCCAACGTCCTGACTTTC.

The chain recombines TRBV14 with TRBJ2-7, with a weak D call TRBD1 (5 bases). V was cut by 0 bases and J by 1 base, with 13 bases left in between. The CDR3 is made up of 16 amino acids. Germline V gene sequence: CDR1 SGHDN, CDR2 FVKESK. The CDR3 DNA follows: TGTGCCAGCAGCCAAGAAGGGGCGCAGGGTTCCTACGAGCAGTACTTC. Amino acid sequence: CASSQEGAQGSYEQYF.

The chain has TRBV5-6 and TRBJ1-2; a possible D gene is TRBD1 (6 bases). V gave up 0 bases and J gave up 10 bases, with 13 bases separating them. CDR3 length equals 13 residues. CDR1 is SGHDT and CDR2 is YYEEEE in the germline V gene. The CDR3 is CASSLVGGEDYTF. In nucleotides, the CDR3 is TGTGCCAGCAGCTTGGTAGGGGGGGAGGACTACACCTTC.

The V and J genes are TRBV15 and TRBJ2-2; D might be TRBD2 (5 bases). The V gene lost 3 bases and the J gene lost 1 base, with 18 bases spanning the gap. Germline V gene sequence: CDR1 LNHNV, CDR2 YYDKDF (reference sequence). This CDR3 spans 18 amino acids. The CDR3 spells CATSSSLGLALNTGELFF. For the CDR3, the DNA is TGTGCCACCAGCAGCTCTCTTGGGTTAGCGTTGAACACCGGGGAGCTGTTTTTT.

The J gene is TRBJ1-6, the V gene TRBV5-1; TRBD1 matches 9 bases. The length of the CDR3 is 15 residues. Germline trimming cut 4 bases from V and 8 bases from J; bases unmatched to any gene: 7. Per germline, CDR1 SGHRS and CDR2 YFSETQ. The CDR3, as DNA: TGCGCCAGCAGCGCGGGGACAGGGACGTATTCACCCCTCCACTTT. Amino acid sequence: CASSAGTGTYSPLHF. Full variable domain (missing parts from reference TRBV5-1 and TRBJ1-6): KAGVTQTPRYLIKTRGQQVTLSCSPISGHRSVSWYQQTPGQGLQFLFEYFSETQRNKGNFPGRFSGRQFSNSRSEMNVSTLELGDSALYLCASSAGTGTYSPLHFGNGTRLTVT.

J is TRBJ1-5 and V is TRBV27; TRBD1 matches at 7 bases. Trimming took 0 bases from V and 2 from J; bases not matched to a gene: 7. Germline V lookup: CDR1 MNHEY, CDR2 SMNVEV (reference sequence). CDR3 length equals 17 residues. Here the CDR3 reads CASSLSARTGRNQPQHF. The CDR3 nucleotides are TGTGCCAGCAGTTTATCGGCACGGACAGGTCGCAATCAGCCCCAGCATTTT.

The chain links TRBV6-5 to TRBJ1-5, with D perhaps TRBD1 (6 bases). This CDR3 is 12 amino acids long. Germline V gives CDR1 MNHEY, CDR2 SVGAGI. Trimming cost V 11 bases and J 2 bases, with 10 bases left between them. The DNA of the CDR3 is TGTGCCGGCAACAGGGGCAATCAGCCCCAGCATTTT. Translating gives CAGNRGNQPQHF.

V gene TRBV30 combines with J gene TRBJ1-4, with TRBD1 matching 9 bases. CDR1 GTSNPN and CDR2 SVGIG come from the germline V gene (reference sequence). The ends lost 5 bases at V and 2 bases at J; junction bases unmatched: 15. The CDR3 sequence is 18 residues long. CDR3 in DNA: TGTGCCTGGGCCACCCGGGACAGGGTAAGGGCGACTAATGAAAAACTGTTTTTT. It yields the protein CAWATRDRVRATNEKLFF.

The gene calls are TRBV6-5 and TRBJ2-7; 7 bases line up with TRBD1. The CDR3 runs to 15 residues. The germline gives CDR1 MNHEY, CDR2 SVGAGI. V lost 5 bases to trimming and J lost 0 bases; unmatched junction nucleotides: 7. The CDR3 spells CASSKTGVSSYEQYF. In nucleotides, the CDR3 is TGTGCCAGCAGTAAAACAGGGGTCAGCTCCTACGAGCAGTACTTC.

The V and J genes are TRBV5-4 and TRBJ1-1; perhaps TRBD1 as D (6 bases). The V end was cut by 10 bases, the J end by 1 base, with 17 bases between. The CDR3 loop spans 14 amino acids. The germline V gene has CDR1 SGHNT and CDR2 YYREEE (reference sequence). The CDR3 DNA sequence: TGTGCCGGGGGCCGACAGGCTCCGAACACTGAAGCTTTCTTT. Its translation is CAGGRQAPNTEAFF.

The chain links TRBV6-5 to TRBJ1-6; 8 nucleotides align to TRBD1. CDR1 is MNHEY, CDR2 SVGAGI, per germline. The CDR3 loop spans 16 amino acids. V lost 4 bases and J lost 7; bases outside the gene matches: 9. For the CDR3, the DNA is TGTGCCAGCAGTTTAACCAGGGGGCGCGGGAATTCACCCCTCCACTTT. Protein: CASSLTRGRGNSPLHF.

Worth noting for this clone: Other nucleotide sequences in the sample specify the same CDR3. The chain recombines TRBV30 with TRBJ1-5; 11 positions agree with TRBD1. There are 14 residues in the CDR3. Trimming took 5 bases from V and 5 from J; bases not matched to a gene: 5. Germline CDR1 is GTSNPN and CDR2 is SVGIG (reference sequence). The CDR3: CAWGRTGGHQPQHF. The DNA for the CDR3 is TGTGCCTGGGGGCGGACAGGGGGCCATCAGCCCCAGCATTTT.

As for this clone: This CDR3 is also generated by other DNA sequences in the sample. The chain recombines TRBV30 with TRBJ1-6; maybe TRBD1 (5 bases). The CDR3 consists of 13 residues. V lost 2 bases and J lost 6, with 8 bases in between. Germline assignment: CDR1 GTSNPN and CDR2 SVGIG (reference sequence). The CDR3 sequence: CAWSRDFNSPLHF. The CDR3 region has the DNA TGTGCCTGGAGTCGGGACTTTAATTCACCCCTCCACTTT. Filled out from reference TRBV30 and TRBJ1-6, the complete variable domain reads SQTIHQWPATLVQPVGSPLSLECTVEGTSNPNLYWYRQAAGRGLQLLFYSVGIGQISSEVPQNLSASRPQDRQFILSSKKLLLSDSGFYLCAWSRDFNSPLHFGNGTRLTVT.

The chain carries TRBV5-4 and TRBJ1-1; D uncertain. Germline assignment: CDR1 SGHNT and CDR2 YYREEE (reference sequence). Trimming cost V 2 bases and J 3 bases, with 11 bases left between them. This CDR3 spans 14 amino acids. The chain's CDR3 is CASSLLTEHTEAFF. The CDR3 region has the DNA TGTGCCAGCAGCTTACTTACAGAACACACTGAAGCTTTCTTT.